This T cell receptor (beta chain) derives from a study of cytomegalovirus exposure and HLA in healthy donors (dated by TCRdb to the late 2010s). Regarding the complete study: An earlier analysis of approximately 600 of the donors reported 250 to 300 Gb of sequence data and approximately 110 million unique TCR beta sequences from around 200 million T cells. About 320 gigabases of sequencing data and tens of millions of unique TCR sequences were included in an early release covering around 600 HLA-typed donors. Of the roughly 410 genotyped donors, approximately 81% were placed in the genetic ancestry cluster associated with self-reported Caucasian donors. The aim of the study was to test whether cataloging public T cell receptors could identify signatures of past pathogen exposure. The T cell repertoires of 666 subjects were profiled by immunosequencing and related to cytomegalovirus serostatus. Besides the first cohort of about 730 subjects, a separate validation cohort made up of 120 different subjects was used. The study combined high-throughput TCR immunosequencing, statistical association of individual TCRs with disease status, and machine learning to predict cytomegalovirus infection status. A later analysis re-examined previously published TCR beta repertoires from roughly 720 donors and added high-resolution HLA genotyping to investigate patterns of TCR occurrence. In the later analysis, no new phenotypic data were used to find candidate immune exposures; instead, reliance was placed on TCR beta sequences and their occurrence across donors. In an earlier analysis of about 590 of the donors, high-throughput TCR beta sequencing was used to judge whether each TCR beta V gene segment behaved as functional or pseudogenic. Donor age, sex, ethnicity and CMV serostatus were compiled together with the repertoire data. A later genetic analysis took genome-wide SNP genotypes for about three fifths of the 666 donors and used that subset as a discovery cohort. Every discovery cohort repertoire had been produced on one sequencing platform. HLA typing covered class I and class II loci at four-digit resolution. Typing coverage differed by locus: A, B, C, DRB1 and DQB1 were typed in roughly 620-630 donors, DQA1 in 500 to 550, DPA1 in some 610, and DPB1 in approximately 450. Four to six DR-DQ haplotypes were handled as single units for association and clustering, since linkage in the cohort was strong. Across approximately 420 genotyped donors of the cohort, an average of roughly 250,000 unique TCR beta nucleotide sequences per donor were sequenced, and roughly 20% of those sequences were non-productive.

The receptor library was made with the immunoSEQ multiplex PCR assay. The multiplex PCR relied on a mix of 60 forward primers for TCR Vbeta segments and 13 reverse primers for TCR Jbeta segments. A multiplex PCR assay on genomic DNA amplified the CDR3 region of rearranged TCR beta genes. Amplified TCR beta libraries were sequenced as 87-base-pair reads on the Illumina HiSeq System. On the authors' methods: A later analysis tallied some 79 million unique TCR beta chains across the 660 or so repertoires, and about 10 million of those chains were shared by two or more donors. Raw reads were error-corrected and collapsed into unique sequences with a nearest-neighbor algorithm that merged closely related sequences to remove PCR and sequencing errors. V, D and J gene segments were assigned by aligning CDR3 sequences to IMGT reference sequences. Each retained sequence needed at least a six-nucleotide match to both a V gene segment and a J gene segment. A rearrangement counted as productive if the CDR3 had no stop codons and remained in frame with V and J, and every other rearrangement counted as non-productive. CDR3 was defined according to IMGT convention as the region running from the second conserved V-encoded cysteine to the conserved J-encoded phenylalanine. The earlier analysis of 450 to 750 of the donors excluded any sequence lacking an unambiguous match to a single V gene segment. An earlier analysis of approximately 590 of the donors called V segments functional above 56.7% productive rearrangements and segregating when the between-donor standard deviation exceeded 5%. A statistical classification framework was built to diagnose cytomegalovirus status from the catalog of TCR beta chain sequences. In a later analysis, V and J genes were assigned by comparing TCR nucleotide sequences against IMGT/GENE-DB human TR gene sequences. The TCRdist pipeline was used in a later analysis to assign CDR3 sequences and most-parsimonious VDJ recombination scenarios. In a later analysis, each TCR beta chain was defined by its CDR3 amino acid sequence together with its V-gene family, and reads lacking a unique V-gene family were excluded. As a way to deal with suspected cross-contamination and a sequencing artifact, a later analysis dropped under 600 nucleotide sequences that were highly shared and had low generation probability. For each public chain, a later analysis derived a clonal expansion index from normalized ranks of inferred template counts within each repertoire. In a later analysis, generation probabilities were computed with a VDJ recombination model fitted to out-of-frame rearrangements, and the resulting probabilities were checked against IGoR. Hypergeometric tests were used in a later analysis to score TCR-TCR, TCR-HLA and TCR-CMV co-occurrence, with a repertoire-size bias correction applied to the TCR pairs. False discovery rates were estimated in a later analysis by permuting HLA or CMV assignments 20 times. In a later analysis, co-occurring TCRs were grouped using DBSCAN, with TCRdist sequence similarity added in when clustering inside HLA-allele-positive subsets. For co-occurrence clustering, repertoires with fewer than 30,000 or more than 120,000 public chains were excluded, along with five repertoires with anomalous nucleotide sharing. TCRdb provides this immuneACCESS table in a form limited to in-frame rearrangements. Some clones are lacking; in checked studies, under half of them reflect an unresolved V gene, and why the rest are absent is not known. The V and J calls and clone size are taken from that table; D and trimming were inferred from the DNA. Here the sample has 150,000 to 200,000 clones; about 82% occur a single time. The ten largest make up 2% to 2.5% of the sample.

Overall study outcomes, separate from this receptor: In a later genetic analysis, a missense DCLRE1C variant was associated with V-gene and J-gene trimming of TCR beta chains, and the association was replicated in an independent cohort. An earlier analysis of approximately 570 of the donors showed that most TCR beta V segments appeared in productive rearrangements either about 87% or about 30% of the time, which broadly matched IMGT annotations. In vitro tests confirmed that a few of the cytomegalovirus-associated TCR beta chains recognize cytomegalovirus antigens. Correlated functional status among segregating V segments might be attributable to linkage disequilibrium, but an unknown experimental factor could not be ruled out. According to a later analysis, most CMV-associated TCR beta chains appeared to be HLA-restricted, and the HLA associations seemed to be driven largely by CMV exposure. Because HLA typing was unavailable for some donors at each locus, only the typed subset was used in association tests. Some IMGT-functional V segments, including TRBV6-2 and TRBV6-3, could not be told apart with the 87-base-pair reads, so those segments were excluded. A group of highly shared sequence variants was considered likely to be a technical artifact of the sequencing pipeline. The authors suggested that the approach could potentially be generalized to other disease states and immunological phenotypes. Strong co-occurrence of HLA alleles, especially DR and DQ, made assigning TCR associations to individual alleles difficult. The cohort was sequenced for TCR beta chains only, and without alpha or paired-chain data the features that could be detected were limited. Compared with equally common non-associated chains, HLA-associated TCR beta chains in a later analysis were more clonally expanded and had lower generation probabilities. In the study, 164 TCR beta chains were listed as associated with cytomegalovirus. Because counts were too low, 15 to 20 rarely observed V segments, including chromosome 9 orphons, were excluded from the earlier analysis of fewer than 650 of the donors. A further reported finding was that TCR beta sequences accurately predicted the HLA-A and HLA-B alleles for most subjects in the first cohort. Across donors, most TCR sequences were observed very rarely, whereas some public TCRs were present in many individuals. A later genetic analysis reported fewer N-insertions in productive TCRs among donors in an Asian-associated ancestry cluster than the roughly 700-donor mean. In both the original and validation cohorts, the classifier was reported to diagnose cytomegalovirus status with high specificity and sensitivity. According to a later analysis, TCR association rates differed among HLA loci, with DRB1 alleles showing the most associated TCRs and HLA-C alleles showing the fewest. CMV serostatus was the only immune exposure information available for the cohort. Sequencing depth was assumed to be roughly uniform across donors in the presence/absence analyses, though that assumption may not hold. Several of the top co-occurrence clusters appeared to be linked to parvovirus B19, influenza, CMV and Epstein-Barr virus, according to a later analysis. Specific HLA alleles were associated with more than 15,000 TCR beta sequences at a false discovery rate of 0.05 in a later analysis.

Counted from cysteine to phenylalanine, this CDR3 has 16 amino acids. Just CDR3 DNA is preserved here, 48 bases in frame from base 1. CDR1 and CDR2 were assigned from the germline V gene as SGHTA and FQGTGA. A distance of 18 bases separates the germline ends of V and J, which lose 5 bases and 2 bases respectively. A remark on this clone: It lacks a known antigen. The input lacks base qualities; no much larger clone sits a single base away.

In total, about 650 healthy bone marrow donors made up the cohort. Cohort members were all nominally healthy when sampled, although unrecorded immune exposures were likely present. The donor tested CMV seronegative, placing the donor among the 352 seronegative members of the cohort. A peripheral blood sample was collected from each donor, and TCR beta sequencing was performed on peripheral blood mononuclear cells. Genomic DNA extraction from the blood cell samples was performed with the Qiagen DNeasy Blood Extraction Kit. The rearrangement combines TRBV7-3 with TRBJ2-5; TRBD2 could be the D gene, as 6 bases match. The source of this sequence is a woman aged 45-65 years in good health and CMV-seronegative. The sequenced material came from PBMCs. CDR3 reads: CASSRLLGLKQETQYF. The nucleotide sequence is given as TGTGCCAGCAGCCGGCTGCTGGGACTTAAACAAGAGACCCAGTACTTC.